This T cell receptor (beta chain) was identified in a study of PD-L1 blockade in urothelial cancer. The overall study: At 3 weeks after treatment start (second dose) and again at 6 weeks, blood was analyzed.

It was locally advanced or metastatic urothelial carcinoma that patients had. The CDR3 runs to 15 residues. Germline V gene lookup returns CDR1 LNHNV and CDR2 YYDKDF (reference sequence). V lost 0 bases and J lost 6, with 14 bases in between. The protocol was immunoSEQ multiplex PCR, while the TCRdb copy is restricted to in-frame clones and leaves out a portion. The sample has 71,000 or so clones, approximately 91% seen once; the top ten hold roughly 3.3%. V and J are TRBV15 and TRBJ1-2; maybe TRBD1 (5 bases). The sequence derives from a man in his sixties with urothelial cancer. The input for sequencing was PBMCs, taken around atezolizumab (anti-PD-L1) treatment. CDR3: CATSRDGRGRDGYTF. The DNA of the CDR3 is TGTGCCACCAGCAGAGATGGGAGGGGTCGGGATGGCTACACCTTC.